This is a list of T cell receptor beta chains from one sample in a study of blood T cell repertoires in COVID-19. Assay used: immunoSEQ multiplex PCR; TCRdb lists only in-frame clones, some missing. The sample has approximately 360,000 clones; around 92% are singletons. The sample taken for sequencing was peripheral blood. The receptors stem from a middle-aged man with acute or convalescent COVID-19. Both conserved end residues are part of each CDR3. D genes are given only for firm matches. The listing skips clone size in some rows; elsewhere it reads once, few, many or a size class.

v_call	d_call	clone_size	j_call	cdr3_nt	cdr3_aa
TRBV19	TRBD2	.	TRBJ2-7	TGTGCTTGCGGGACTAGCGGCTACGAGCAGTACTTC	CACGTSGYEQYF
TRBV19	TRBD1	.	TRBJ1-2	TGTGCCAGTAGTATATCCGGGACAGCTAACTATGGCTACACCTTC	CASSISGTANYGYTF
TRBV28	.	.	TRBJ2-5	TGTGCCAGCAGTTTGGGCGGGCTCCAAGAGACCCAGTACTTC	CASSLGGLQETQYF
TRBV6-2/TRBV6-3	TRBD1	.	TRBJ2-4	TGTGCCAGCAGTTACTCGGACCCGGGACAGGGAAACATTCAGTACTTC	CASSYSDPGQGNIQYF
TRBV6-1	.	.	TRBJ2-3	TGTGCCAGCAGTGATCCTCTCCCCCCAGATACGCAGTATTTT	CASSDPLPPDTQYF
TRBV19	TRBD1	.	TRBJ1-2	TGTGCCAGTAGTAGCGACAGGGGGATCGGCTATGGCTACACCTTC	CASSSDRGIGYGYTF
TRBV7-9	TRBD1	.	TRBJ2-5	TGTGCCAGCAGCTCGGGCGGGACAGGGCAAGAGACCCAGTACTTC	CASSSGGTGQETQYF
TRBV25-1	.	.	TRBJ1-2	TGTGCCAGCGCTTGGGGGAGGGATAACTATGGCTACACCTTC	CASAWGRDNYGYTF
TRBV7-9	TRBD1	.	TRBJ1-1	TGTGCCAGCCGCCAGGGGGAGACAAACACTGAAGCTTTCTTT	CASRQGETNTEAFF
TRBV6-5	TRBD2	.	TRBJ2-7	TGTGCCAGCAGTTACGGGCGGGGGGGCCGAACCTACGAGCAGTACTTC	CASSYGRGGRTYEQYF
TRBV27	.	.	TRBJ1-1	TGTGCCAGCAGTACCAACCGGGTTGGAACTGAAGCTTTCTTT	CASSTNRVGTEAFF
TRBV5-1	.	many	TRBJ1-1	TGCGCCAGCAGCTTGGATCCGGGTTATCCTGAAGCTTTCTTT	CASSLDPGYPEAFF
TRBV24-1	TRBD1	once	TRBJ1-4	TGTGCCACCAGTGATCCACAGGGGGCGCGGGAAAAACTGTTTTTT	CATSDPQGAREKLFF
TRBV19	.	.	TRBJ1-2	TGTGCCAGTAGTGTGAGGTTCCTGACTAACTATGGCTACACCTTC	CASSVRFLTNYGYTF
TRBV27	TRBD1	.	TRBJ1-1	TGTGCCAGCAGTTCGCGACCGGGACAGGGTTCCCCTGAAGCTTTCTTT	CASSSRPGQGSPEAFF
TRBV10-3	TRBD2	.	TRBJ2-5	TGTGCCATCAGTGAAAAAGGACTAGCGGGGGGCACCCGGCGGGAGACCCAGTACTTC	CAISEKGLAGGTRRETQYF
TRBV5-1	.	.	TRBJ1-5	TGCGCCAGCAGCTTGGGGGGGGAAGGTCAGCCCCAGCATTTT	CASSLGGEGQPQHF
TRBV15	.	.	TRBJ1-6	TGTGCCACCAGCAGTGGAGGACAGAATAATTCACCCCTCCACTTT	CATSSGGQNNSPLHF
TRBV6-5	TRBD2	.	TRBJ2-1	TGTGCCAGCAGTTACTCGACTAGCGGGGGGGCCAATGAGCAGTTCTTC	CASSYSTSGGANEQFF
TRBV29-1	TRBD1	.	TRBJ2-7	TGCAGCGTTTCTACCCCTGACAGGGGCAGGGACTACGAGCAGTACTTC	CSVSTPDRGRDYEQYF
TRBV5-4	TRBD1	.	TRBJ1-4	TGTGCCAGCAGTGTGAGGGGGCAGAATAATGAAAAACTGTTTTTT	CASSVRGQNNEKLFF
TRBV28	TRBD1	.	TRBJ1-2	TGTGCCAGTGAGATGGGACAGGGACGGGGCTACACCTTC	CASEMGQGRGYTF
TRBV7-9	TRBD1	.	TRBJ2-1	TGTGCCAGCAGGGGACAGGGGTCGGGCGATGAGCAGTTCTTC	CASRGQGSGDEQFF
TRBV7-3	TRBD1	.	TRBJ1-2	TGTGCCAGCAGCTTAAGGACAGGATATGGCTACACCTTC	CASSLRTGYGYTF
TRBV19	.	.	TRBJ2-7	TGTGCCAGTAGTATAAGGGATTGGACTCGCGAGCAGTACTTC	CASSIRDWTREQYF
TRBV28	.	.	TRBJ2-7	TGTGCCAGCAGCCTTGGACAGACCTACGAGCAGTACTTC	CASSLGQTYEQYF
TRBV7-8	.	.	TRBJ1-3	TGTGCCAGCAGCCTGCGGGACGGCCAAGGAAACACCATATATTTT	CASSLRDGQGNTIYF
TRBV7-2	TRBD1	.	TRBJ2-3	TGTGCCAGCAGCTCCGGACAGGGGCTCACAGATACGCAGTATTTT	CASSSGQGLTDTQYF
TRBV5-5	TRBD1	.	TRBJ2-1	TGTGCCAGCAGCTTGGCCTTGGGACAGGGAATATATGAGCAGTTCTTC	CASSLALGQGIYEQFF
TRBV7-6	.	once	TRBJ1-5	TGTGCCAGCAGCTCAAGCAACAGCAATCAGCCCCAGCATTTT	CASSSSNSNQPQHF
TRBV5-8	.	.	TRBJ1-6	TGTGCCAGCAGCTTGAGGGGCAATTCACCCCTCCACTTT	CASSLRGNSPLHF
TRBV27	TRBD1	once	TRBJ2-2	TGTGCCAGCAGTTTTAGACAGGGGCTAGCCGGGGAGCTGTTTTTT	CASSFRQGLAGELFF
TRBV7-8	TRBD1	few	TRBJ1-2	TGTGCCAGCAGCACCCCGGGACAGGGGCGAGGCTACACCTTC	CASSTPGQGRGYTF
TRBV4-2	TRBD2	.	TRBJ2-3	TGTGCCAGCAGCCAAGTCGACGCGGGAGGGACAGATACGCAGTATTTT	CASSQVDAGGTDTQYF
TRBV4-1	TRBD2	.	TRBJ2-1	TGCGCCAGCAGCCAAGGGTGGGGACTAGCTTACAATGAGCAGTTCTTC	CASSQGWGLAYNEQFF
TRBV7-2	.	.	TRBJ2-3	TGTGCCAGCAGCTCGGCGGCAGATACGCAGTATTTT	CASSSAADTQYF
TRBV25-1	.	.	TRBJ2-7	TGTGCCAGCAGTGAATATAGCGCAGGGGCGAGGTACGAGCAGTACTTC	CASSEYSAGARYEQYF
TRBV5-6	TRBD1	once	TRBJ2-2	TGTGCCAGCAGCTTGTCAATGACAGGGGGCCATAGTAGGGCCGGGGAGCTGTTTTTT	CASSLSMTGGHSRAGELFF
TRBV10-3	TRBD2	.	TRBJ2-1	TGTGCCATCAGGGGGACTAGCGGGGGCACCTACAATGAGCAGTTCTTC	CAIRGTSGGTYNEQFF
TRBV28	.	.	TRBJ2-2	TGTGCCAGCAGAGGGCAGGGTTATGCCGGGGAGCTGTTTTTT	CASRGQGYAGELFF
TRBV3-1/TRBV3-2	.	.	TRBJ2-1	TGTGCCAGCAGCCTATTGACTAATGAGCAGTTCTTC	CASSLLTNEQFF